This TCR beta chain was obtained from a study of blood T cell repertoires in COVID-19. V shed 3 bases and J shed 0 bases, with 14 bases lying between them. The CDR3 is 16 residues long. Germline-derived CDR1 and CDR2 are MNHEY and SVGAGI. Profiling relied on immunoSEQ multiplex PCR, and the TCRdb table lists in-frame clones only, not all of them. Here the sample spans 120,000 to 150,000 clones, about 90% being singletons. The receptor was isolated from a man aged 50-60 years who had recovered from COVID-19. The sample comprised peripheral blood. V usage is TRBV6-5 and J usage is TRBJ1-1; D perhaps matches TRBD1 (6 bases). The CDR3 here is CASSYWDDRMNTEAFF. CDR3 coding DNA: TGTGCCAGCAGTTATTGGGACGACAGGATGAACACTGAAGCTTTCTTT.